This is a list of T cell receptor beta chains from one sample in a study of blood T cell repertoires in COVID-19. TCRdb's copy holds only in-frame clones and misses some; the assay was immunoSEQ multiplex PCR. The table records some 200,000 clones, roughly 88% of them present only once. Sequenced material: peripheral blood. These receptors were obtained from a middle-aged woman who had recovered from COVID-19. Both conserved end residues are trimmed from each CDR3. Fields, in order: V gene, J gene, CDR3 protein.

v_gene: TRBV4-2; j_gene: TRBJ2-1; CDR3aa: ASSQASGGADNEQF
v_gene: TRBV2; j_gene: TRBJ1-6; CDR3aa: ASSLEGSYNSPLH
v_gene: TRBV7-3; j_gene: TRBJ2-2; CDR3aa: ASSLAGGTGELF
v_gene: TRBV9; j_gene: TRBJ2-7; CDR3aa: ASSDGGQNYEQY
v_gene: TRBV6-6; j_gene: TRBJ2-2; CDR3aa: ASSYKWTGDTGELF
v_gene: TRBV9; j_gene: TRBJ2-3; CDR3aa: ASSGAGFTDTQY
v_gene: TRBV9; j_gene: TRBJ1-3; CDR3aa: ASSFRPGTGGNTIY
v_gene: TRBV28; j_gene: TRBJ1-4; CDR3aa: ASRPTGPYEKLF
v_gene: TRBV12-3/TRBV12-4; j_gene: TRBJ1-1; CDR3aa: ASSLWMDSGAF
v_gene: TRBV9; j_gene: TRBJ2-3; CDR3aa: ASSVVGGEGGDTQY
v_gene: TRBV19; j_gene: TRBJ2-1; CDR3aa: ASSTTGWGGEQF
v_gene: TRBV6-5; j_gene: TRBJ2-1; CDR3aa: ASRRLAGDGGEQF
v_gene: TRBV3-1/TRBV3-2; j_gene: TRBJ2-3; CDR3aa: ASPRGGYTDTQY
v_gene: TRBV7-8; j_gene: TRBJ2-5; CDR3aa: ASRPGPGSQETQY
v_gene: TRBV7-9; j_gene: TRBJ1-1; CDR3aa: AYIGGAGTEAF
v_gene: TRBV6-2/TRBV6-3; j_gene: TRBJ1-5; CDR3aa: ASSSWSGQPQH
v_gene: TRBV6-5; j_gene: TRBJ1-2; CDR3aa: ASSSTGGGSYGYT
v_gene: TRBV6-6; j_gene: TRBJ1-4; CDR3aa: ASVEGQGREKLF
v_gene: TRBV14; j_gene: TRBJ1-2; CDR3aa: ASSQSLRGSGYT
v_gene: TRBV20-1; j_gene: TRBJ2-1; CDR3aa: SASRQGARGEQF
v_gene: TRBV11-2; j_gene: TRBJ2-1; CDR3aa: ASNPQLAGSNEQF
v_gene: TRBV6-1; j_gene: TRBJ2-5; CDR3aa: ASSEVSQETQY
v_gene: TRBV7-9; j_gene: TRBJ1-1; CDR3aa: ASSIRGTEAF
v_gene: TRBV11-3; j_gene: TRBJ2-7; CDR3aa: ASSTTGSSYEQY
v_gene: TRBV2; j_gene: TRBJ2-3; CDR3aa: ASSAGQTSTDTQY
v_gene: TRBV19; j_gene: TRBJ1-5; CDR3aa: ASSGGRGRSYQPQH
v_gene: TRBV9; j_gene: TRBJ2-1; CDR3aa: ATARTSGGHEQF
v_gene: TRBV5-1; j_gene: TRBJ1-5; CDR3aa: ASSLPGTGVINQPQH
v_gene: TRBV19; j_gene: TRBJ1-2; CDR3aa: ASSIQFGQGVKGYT
v_gene: TRBV4-3; j_gene: TRBJ2-5; CDR3aa: ASSQEYRAETQY
v_gene: TRBV6-5; j_gene: TRBJ2-7; CDR3aa: ASILDGSKGEQY